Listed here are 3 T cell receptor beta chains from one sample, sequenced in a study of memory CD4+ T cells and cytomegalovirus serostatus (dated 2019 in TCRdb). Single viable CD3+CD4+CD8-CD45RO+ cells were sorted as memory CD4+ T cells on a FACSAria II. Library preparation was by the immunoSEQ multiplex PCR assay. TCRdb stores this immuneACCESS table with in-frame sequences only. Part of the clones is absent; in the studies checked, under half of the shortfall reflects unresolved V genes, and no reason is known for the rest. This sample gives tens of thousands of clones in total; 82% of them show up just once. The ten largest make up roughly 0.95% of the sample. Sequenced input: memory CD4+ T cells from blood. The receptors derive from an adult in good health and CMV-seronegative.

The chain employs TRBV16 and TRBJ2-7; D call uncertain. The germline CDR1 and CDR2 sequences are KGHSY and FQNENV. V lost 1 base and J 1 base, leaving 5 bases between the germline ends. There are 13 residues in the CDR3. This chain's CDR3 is CASSQYGSYEQYF. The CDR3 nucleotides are TGTGCCAGCAGCCAATACGGATCCTACGAGCAGTACTTC.

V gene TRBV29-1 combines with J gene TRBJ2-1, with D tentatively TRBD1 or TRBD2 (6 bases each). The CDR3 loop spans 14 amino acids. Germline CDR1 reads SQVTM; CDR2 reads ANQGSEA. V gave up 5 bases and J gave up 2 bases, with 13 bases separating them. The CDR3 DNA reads TGCAGCGTTTCAAGGGGGGACCCCTACAATGAGCAGTTCTTC. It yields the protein CSVSRGDPYNEQFF.

The CDR3 nucleotides are TGTGCCAGCAGCTTAGAGGCGGGAGGATACAATGAGCAGTTCTTC. Protein: CASSLEAGGYNEQFF. The V gene is TRBV7-2, the J gene TRBJ2-1; 8 bases agree with TRBD2. The CDR3 length is 15 residues. V lost 1 base to trimming and J lost 4 bases; unmatched junction nucleotides: 3. Germline CDR1 reads SGHTA; CDR2 reads FQGNSA. The whole variable domain, remainder taken from reference TRBV7-2 and TRBJ2-1, is GAGVSQSPSNKVTEKGKDVELRCDPISGHTALYWYRQSLGQGLEFLIYFQGNSAPDKSGLPSDRFSAERTGGSVSTLTIQRTQQEDSAVYLCASSLEAGGYNEQFFGPGTRLTVL.